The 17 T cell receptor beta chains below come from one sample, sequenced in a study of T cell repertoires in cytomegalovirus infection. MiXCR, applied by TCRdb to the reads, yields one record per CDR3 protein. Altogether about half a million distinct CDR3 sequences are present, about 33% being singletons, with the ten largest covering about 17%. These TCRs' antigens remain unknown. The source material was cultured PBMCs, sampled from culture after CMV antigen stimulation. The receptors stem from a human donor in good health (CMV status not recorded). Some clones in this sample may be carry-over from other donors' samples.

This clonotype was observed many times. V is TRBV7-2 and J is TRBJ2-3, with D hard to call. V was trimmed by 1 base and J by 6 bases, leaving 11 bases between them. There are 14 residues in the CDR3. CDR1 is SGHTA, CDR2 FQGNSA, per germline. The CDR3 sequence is CASSLGFSYDTQYF. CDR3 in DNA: TGTGCCAGCAGCTTAGGTTTTTCTTACGATACGCAGTATTTT.

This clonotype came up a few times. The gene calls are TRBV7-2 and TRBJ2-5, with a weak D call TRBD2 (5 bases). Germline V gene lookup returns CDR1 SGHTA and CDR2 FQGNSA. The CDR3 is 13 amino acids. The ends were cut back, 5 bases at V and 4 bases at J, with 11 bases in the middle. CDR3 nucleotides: TGTGCCAGCAGCCAAGCGCGGGTAGAGACCCAGTACTTC. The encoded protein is CASSQARVETQYF.

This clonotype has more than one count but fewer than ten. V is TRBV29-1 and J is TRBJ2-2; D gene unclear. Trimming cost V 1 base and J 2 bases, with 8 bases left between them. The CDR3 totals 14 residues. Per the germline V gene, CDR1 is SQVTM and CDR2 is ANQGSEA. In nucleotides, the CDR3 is TGCAGCGTTGAAGGTATAGGTAACACCGGGGAGCTGTTTTTT. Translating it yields CSVEGIGNTGELFF.

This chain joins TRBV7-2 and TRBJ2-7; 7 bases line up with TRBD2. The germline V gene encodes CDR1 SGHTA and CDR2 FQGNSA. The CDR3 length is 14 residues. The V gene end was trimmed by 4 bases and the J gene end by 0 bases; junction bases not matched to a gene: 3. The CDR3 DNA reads TGTGCCAGCAGCTGGGGCGGGAGCTCCTACGAGCAGTACGTC. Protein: CASSWGGSSYEQYV.

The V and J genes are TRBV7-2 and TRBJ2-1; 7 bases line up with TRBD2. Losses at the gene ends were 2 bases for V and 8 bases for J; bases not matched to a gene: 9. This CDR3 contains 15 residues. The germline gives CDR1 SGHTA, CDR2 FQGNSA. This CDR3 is CASSLRTSRSDEQFF. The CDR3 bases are TGTGCCAGCAGCTTAAGGACTAGTCGGTCCGATGAGCAGTTCTTC. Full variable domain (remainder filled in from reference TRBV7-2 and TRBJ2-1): GAGVSQSPSNKVTEKGKDVELRCDPISGHTALYWYRQSLGQGLEFLIYFQGNSAPDKSGLPSDRFSAERTGGSVSTLTIQRTQQEDSAVYLCASSLRTSRSDEQFFGPGTRLTVL.

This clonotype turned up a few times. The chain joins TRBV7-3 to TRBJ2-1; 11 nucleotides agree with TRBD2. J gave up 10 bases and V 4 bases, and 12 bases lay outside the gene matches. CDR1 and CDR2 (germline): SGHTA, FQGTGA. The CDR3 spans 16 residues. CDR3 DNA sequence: TGTGCCAGCAGCTCATTAGCGGGAGGGGCCTACGGGGAGCAGTTCTTC. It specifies CASSSLAGGAYGEQFF.

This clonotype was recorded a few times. CDR3 nucleotide sequence: TGTGCCAGCTCACCAAGGGAAGCGGGACCCGTTAGCTCCTACGAGCAGTACTTC. Translated: CASSPREAGPVSSYEQYF. The V and J genes are TRBV18 and TRBJ2-7; 7 positions agree with TRBD2. Germline trimming cut 2 bases from V and 0 bases from J; bases unmatched to any gene: 13. CDR3 size: 18 residues. The germline CDR1 and CDR2 sequences are KGHSH and LQKENI. Full variable domain (remainder filled in from reference TRBV18 and TRBJ2-7): NAGVMQNPRHLVRRRGQEARLRCSPMKGHSHVYWYRQLPEEGLKFMVYLQKENIIDESGMPKERFSAEFPKEGPSILRIQQVVRGDSAAYFCASSPREAGPVSSYEQYFGPGTRLTVT.

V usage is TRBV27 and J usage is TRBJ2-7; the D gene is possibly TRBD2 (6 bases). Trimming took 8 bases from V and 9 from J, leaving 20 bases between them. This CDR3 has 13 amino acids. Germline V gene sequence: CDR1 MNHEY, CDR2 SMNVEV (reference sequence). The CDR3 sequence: CASSRGLSTLQYF. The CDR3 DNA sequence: TGTGCCAGCTCGAGGGGACTCTCCACACTGCAGTACTTC.

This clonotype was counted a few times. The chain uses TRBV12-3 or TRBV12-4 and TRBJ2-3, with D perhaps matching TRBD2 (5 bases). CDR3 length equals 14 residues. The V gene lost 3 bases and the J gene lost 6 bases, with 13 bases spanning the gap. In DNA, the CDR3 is TGTGCCAGCAGTTTGGTGGGAGCCCTCGATACGCAGTATTTT. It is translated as CASSLVGALDTQYF.

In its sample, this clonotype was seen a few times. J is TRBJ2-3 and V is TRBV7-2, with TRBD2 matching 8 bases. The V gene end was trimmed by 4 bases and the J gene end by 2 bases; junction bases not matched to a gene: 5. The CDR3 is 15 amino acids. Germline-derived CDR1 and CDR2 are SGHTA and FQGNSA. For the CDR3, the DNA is TGTGCCAGCAGCTCGGGGGGGACCCCCACAGATACGCAGTATTTT. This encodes CASSSGGTPTDTQYF.

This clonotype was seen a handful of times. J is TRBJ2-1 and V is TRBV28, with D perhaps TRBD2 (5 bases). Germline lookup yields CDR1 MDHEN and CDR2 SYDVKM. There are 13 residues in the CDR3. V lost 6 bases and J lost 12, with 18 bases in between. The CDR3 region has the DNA TGTGCCAGCAGCCCCGGTGCGTTTGGGAGGCAGTTCTTC. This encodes CASSPGAFGRQFF.

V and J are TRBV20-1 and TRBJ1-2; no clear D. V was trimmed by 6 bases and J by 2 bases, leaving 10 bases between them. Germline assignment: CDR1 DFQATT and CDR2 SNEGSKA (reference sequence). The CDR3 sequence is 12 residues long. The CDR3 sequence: CSAEIINYGYTF. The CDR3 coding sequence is TGCAGTGCAGAAATAATCAACTATGGCTACACCTTC.

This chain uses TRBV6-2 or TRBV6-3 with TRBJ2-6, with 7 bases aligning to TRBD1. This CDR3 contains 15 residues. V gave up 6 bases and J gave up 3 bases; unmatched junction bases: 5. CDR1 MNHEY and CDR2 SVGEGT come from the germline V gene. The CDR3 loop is CASSKRGRGANVLTF. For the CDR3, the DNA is TGTGCCAGCAGCAAAAGGGGGCGTGGGGCCAACGTCCTGACTTTC.

CDR3 sequence: CASSYIAGGGEQFF. CDR3 sequence (DNA): TGTGCCAGCAGTTACATTGCGGGAGGAGGGGAGCAGTTCTTC. V gene TRBV6-5 combines with J gene TRBJ2-1, with 8 bases lining up with TRBD2. The CDR3 is made up of 14 amino acids. From germline, CDR1 is MNHEY and CDR2 SVGAGI. Losses at the gene ends were 2 bases for V and 10 bases for J; bases not matched to a gene: 7.

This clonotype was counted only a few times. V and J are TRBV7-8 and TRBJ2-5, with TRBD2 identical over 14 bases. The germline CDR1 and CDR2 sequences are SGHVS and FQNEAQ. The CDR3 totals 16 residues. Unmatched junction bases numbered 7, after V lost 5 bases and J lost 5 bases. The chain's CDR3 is CASSPTSGRASETQYF. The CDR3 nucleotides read TGTGCCAGCAGCCCGACTAGCGGGAGGGCCTCGGAGACCCAGTACTTC.

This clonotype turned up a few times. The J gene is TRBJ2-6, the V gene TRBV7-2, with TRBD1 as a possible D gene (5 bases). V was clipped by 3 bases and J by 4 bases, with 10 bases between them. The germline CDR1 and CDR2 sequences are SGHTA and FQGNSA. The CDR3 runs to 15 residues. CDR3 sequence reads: CASSFRVTGANVLTF. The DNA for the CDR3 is TGTGCCAGCAGCTTCAGGGTTACCGGGGCCAACGTCCTGACTTTC.

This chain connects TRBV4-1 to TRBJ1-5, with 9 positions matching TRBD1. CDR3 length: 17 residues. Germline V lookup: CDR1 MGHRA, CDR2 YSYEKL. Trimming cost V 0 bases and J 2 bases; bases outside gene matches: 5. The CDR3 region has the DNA TGCGCCAGCAGCCAAGAATTTGGGACAGGGCGCAATCAGCCCCAGCATTTT. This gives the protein CASSQEFGTGRNQPQHF.